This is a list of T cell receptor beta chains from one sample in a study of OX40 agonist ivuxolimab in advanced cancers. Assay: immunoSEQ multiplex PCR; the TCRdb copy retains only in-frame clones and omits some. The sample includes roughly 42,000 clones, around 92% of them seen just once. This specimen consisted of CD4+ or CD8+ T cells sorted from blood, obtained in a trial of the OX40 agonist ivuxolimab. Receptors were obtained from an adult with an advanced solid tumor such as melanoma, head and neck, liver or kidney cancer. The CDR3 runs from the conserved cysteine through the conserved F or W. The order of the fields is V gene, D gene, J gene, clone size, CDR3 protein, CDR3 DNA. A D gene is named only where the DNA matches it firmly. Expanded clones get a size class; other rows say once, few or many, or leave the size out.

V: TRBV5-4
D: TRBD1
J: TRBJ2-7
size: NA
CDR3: CASSLAGTGGFSYEQYF
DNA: TGTGCCAGCAGCTTGGCGGGGACAGGGGGCTTCTCCTACGAGCAGTACTTC

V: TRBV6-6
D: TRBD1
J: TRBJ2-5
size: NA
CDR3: CASSYLGTGRETQYF
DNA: TGTGCCAGCAGTTATCTCGGGACAGGGAGGGAGACCCAGTACTTC

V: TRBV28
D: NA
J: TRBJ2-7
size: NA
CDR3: CASSPWTSSYEQYF
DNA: TGTGCCAGCAGTCCCTGGACGAGCTCCTACGAGCAGTACTTC

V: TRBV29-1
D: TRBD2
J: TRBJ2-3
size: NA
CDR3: CSVTSPPTDTQYF
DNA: TGCAGCGTGACTAGCCCCCCAACAGATACGCAGTATTTT

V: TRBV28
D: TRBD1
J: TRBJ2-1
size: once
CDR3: CASSRVGTGHEQFF
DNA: TGTGCCAGCAGCCGGGTGGGGACAGGTCATGAGCAGTTCTTC

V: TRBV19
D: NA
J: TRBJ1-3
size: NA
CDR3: CASSISDSSGNTIYF
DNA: TGTGCCAGTAGTATCTCGGACAGCTCTGGAAACACCATATATTTT

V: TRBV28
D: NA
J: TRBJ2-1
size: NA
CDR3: CATAAGWVNEQFF
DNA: TGTGCCACCGCAGCGGGCTGGGTCAATGAGCAGTTCTTC

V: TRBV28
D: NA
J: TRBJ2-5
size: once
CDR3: CASSFRVRGGETQYF
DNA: TGTGCCAGCAGTTTTCGGGTGAGGGGCGGAGAGACCCAGTACTTC

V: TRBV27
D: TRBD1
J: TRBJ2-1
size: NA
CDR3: CASRGQGSSYNEQFF
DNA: TGTGCCAGCAGGGGACAGGGGAGCTCCTACAATGAGCAGTTCTTC

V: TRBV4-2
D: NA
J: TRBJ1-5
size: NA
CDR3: CASSQEQNQPQHF
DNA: TGTGCCAGCAGCCAAGAGCAGAATCAGCCCCAGCATTTT

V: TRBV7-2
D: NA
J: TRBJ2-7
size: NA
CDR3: CASSDGGDEQYF
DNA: TGTGCCAGCAGCGACGGAGGGGACGAGCAGTACTTC

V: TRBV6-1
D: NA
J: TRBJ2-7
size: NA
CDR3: CASSEPRASNEQYF
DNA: TGTGCCAGCAGTGAGCCCCGGGCGTCAAACGAGCAGTACTTC

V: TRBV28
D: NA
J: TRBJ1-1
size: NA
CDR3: CASSPITYTEAFF
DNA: TGTGCCAGCAGTCCTATCACGTACACTGAAGCTTTCTTT

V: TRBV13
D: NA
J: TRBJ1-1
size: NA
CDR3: CASSLRGMNTEAFF
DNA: TGTGCCAGCAGCTTAAGGGGGATGAACACTGAAGCTTTCTTT

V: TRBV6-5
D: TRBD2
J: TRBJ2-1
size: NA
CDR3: CASSFGGGQDEQFF
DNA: TGTGCCAGCAGTTTCGGGGGGGGTCAGGATGAGCAGTTCTTC

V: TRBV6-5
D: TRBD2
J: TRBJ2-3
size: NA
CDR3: CASTSGRRTDTQYF
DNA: TGTGCCAGCACCAGCGGGAGGAGAACAGATACGCAGTATTTT

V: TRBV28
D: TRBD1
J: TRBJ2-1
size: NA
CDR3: CASTQPQGEHPYNEQFF
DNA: TGTGCCAGTACACAACCACAGGGGGAACACCCCTACAATGAGCAGTTCTTC

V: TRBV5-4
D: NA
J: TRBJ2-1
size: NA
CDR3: CASSLVLNNEQFF
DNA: TGTGCCAGCAGCTTGGTTTTGAATAATGAGCAGTTCTTC

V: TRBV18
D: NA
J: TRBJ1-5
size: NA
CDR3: CASSPDGYSNQPQHF
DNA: TGTGCCAGCTCACCAGACGGCTATAGCAATCAGCCCCAGCATTTT

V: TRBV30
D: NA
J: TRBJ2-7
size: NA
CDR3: CAWSVAGSSYEQYF
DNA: TGTGCCTGGAGTGTAGCGGGTTCAAGCTACGAGCAGTACTTC

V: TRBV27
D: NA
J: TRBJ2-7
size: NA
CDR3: CASSFGREYEQYF
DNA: TGTGCCAGCAGTTTTGGAAGGGAGTACGAGCAGTACTTC

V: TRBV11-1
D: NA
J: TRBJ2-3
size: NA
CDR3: CASSLDWSPDTQYF
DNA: TGTGCCAGCAGCTTAGACTGGTCCCCAGATACGCAGTATTTT

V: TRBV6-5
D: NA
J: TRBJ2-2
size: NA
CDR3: CASSYSDGTGELFF
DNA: TGTGCCAGCAGTTACTCCGACGGGACCGGGGAGCTGTTTTTT

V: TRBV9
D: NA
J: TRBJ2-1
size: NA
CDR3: CASSVGYSWNGEQFF
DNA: TGTGCCAGCAGCGTAGGATATAGTTGGAACGGTGAGCAGTTCTTC

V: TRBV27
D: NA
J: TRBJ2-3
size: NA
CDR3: CASSWRGTDTQYF
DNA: TGTGCCAGCAGTTGGCGGGGCACAGATACGCAGTATTTT

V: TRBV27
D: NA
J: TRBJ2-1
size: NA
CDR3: CASSPGLNIDEQFF
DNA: TGTGCCAGCAGTCCGGGACTTAATATCGATGAGCAGTTCTTC

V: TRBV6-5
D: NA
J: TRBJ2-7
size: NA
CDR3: CASSYRGWEQYF
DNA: TGTGCCAGCAGTTACAGGGGTTGGGAGCAGTACTTC

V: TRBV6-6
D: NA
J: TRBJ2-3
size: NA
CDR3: CASRRYQWQGGDTQYF
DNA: TGTGCCAGCAGGCGATACCAATGGCAGGGCGGGGATACGCAGTATTTT

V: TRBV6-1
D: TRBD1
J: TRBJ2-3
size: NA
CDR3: CASSDWGQGVDTQYF
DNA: TGTGCCAGCAGTGATTGGGGTCAGGGGGTCGATACGCAGTATTTT

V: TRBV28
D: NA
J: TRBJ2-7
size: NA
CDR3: CASRARDPGSYEQYF
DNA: TGTGCCAGCCGAGCCCGGGACCCCGGCTCCTACGAGCAGTACTTC

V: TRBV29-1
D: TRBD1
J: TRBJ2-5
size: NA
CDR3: CSVHTGGAGTQYF
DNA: TGCAGCGTACACACAGGGGGCGCGGGGACCCAGTACTTC

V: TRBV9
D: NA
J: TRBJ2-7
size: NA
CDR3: CASSVAGAGYEQYF
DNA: TGTGCCAGCAGCGTAGCCGGGGCGGGCTACGAGCAGTACTTC

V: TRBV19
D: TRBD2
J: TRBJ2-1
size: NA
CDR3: CASSIESSGFSYNEQFF
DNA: TGTGCCAGTAGTATAGAATCTAGCGGATTTTCCTACAATGAGCAGTTCTTC

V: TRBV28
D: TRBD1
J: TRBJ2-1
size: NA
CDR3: CASSLRQGAGRYEQFF
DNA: TGTGCCAGCAGTTTAAGACAGGGGGCGGGTAGGTATGAGCAGTTCTTC

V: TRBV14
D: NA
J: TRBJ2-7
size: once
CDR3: CASSQDPPPLPYEQYF
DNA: TGTGCCAGCAGCCAAGACCCTCCTCCACTCCCCTACGAGCAGTACTTC

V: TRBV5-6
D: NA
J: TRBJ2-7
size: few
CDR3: CASSSLGGDYEQYF
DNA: TGTGCCAGCAGCTCCCTTGGGGGCGACTACGAGCAGTACTTC

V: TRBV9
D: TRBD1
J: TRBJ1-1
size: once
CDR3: CASSMQSTGQETEAFF
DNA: TGTGCCAGCAGCATGCAATCGACAGGGCAGGAGACTGAAGCTTTCTTT

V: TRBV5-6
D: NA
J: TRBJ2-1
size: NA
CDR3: CASSLSLSGDSEQFF
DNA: TGTGCCAGCAGCTTGTCTCTGTCTGGAGACAGTGAGCAGTTCTTC

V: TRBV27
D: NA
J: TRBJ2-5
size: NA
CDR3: CASSLSGGLGIQETQYF
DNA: TGTGCCAGCAGTTTATCGGGGGGACTGGGGATTCAAGAGACCCAGTACTTC

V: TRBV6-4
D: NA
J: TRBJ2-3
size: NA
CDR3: CASSDSYPTDTQYF
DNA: TGTGCCAGCAGTGACTCGTATCCCACAGATACGCAGTATTTT

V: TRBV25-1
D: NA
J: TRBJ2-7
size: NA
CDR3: CASSDWGSGDEQYF
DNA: TGTGCCAGCAGTGATTGGGGATCCGGGGACGAGCAGTACTTC

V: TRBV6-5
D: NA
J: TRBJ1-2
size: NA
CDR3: CASSYQNGYTF
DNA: TGTGCCAGCAGTTACCAGAATGGCTACACCTTC

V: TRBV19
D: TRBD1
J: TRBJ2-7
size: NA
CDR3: CASSIAGTGGLEQYF
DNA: TGTGCCAGTAGTATAGCGGGGACAGGGGGCCTCGAGCAGTACTTC

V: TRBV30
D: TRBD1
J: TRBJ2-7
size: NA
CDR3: CAWSVRGPFSQSYEQYF
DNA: TGTGCCTGGAGTGTCAGGGGGCCCTTCTCTCAATCCTACGAGCAGTACTTC

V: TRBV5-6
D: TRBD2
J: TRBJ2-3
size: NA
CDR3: CASSSGPASGRTSTDTQYF
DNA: TGTGCCAGCAGCTCGGGGCCCGCTAGCGGGAGGACTAGCACAGATACGCAGTATTTT

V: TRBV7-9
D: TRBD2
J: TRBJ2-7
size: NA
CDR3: CASSLVGREGSEQYF
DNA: TGTGCCAGCAGCTTAGTAGGGCGGGAGGGCAGCGAGCAGTACTTC